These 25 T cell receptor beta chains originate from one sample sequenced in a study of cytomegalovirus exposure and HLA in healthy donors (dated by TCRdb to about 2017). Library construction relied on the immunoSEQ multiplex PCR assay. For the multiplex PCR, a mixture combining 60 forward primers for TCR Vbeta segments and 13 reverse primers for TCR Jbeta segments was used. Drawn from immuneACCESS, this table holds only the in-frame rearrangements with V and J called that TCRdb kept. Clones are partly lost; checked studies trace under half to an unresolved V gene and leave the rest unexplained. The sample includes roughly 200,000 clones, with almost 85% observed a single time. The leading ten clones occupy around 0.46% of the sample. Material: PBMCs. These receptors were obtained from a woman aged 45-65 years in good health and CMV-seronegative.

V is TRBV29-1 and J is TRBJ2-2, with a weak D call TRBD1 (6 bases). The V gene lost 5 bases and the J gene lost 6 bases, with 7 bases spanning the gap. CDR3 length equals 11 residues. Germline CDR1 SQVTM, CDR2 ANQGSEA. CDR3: CSVSGAGELFF. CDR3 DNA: TGCAGCGTTTCAGGGGCCGGGGAGCTGTTTTTT.

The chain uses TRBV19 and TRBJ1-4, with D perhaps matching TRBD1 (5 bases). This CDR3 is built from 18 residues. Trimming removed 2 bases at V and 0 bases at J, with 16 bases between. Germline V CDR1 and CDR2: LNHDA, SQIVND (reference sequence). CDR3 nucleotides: TGTGCCAGTAGTATAATGGTGAGGGGACTAGCAACTAATGAAAAACTGTTTTTT. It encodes CASSIMVRGLATNEKLFF.

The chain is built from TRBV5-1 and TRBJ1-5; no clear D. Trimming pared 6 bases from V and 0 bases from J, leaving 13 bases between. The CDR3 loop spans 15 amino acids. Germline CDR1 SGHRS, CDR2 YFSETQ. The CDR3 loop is CASNLSPGSNQPQHF. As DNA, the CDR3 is TGCGCCAGCAACCTAAGCCCGGGTAGCAATCAGCCCCAGCATTTT.

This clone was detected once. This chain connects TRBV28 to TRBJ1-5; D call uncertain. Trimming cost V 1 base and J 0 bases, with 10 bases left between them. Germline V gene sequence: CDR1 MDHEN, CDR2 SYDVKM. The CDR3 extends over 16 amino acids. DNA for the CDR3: TGTGCCAGCAGTTTATACGGGAGATATAGCAATCAGCCCCAGCATTTT. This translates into CASSLYGRYSNQPQHF.

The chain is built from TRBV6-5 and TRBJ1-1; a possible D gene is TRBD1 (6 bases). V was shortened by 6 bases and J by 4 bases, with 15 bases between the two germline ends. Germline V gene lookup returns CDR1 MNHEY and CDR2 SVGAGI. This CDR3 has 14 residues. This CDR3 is CASSNTGWGTEAFF. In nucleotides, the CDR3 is TGTGCCAGCAGCAACACAGGGTGGGGCACTGAAGCTTTCTTT.

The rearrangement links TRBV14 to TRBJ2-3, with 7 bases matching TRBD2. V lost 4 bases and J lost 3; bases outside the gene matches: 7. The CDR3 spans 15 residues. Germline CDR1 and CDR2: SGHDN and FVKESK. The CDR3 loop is CASSRWGRGTDTQYF. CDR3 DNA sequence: TGTGCCAGCAGCCGTTGGGGGAGGGGAACAGATACGCAGTATTTT.

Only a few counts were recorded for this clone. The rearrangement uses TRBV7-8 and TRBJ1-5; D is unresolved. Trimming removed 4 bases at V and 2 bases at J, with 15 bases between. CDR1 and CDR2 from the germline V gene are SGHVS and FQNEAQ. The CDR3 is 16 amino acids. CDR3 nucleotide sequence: TGTGCCAGCAGCTCCGCCCCGAGGGCTGGCAATCAGCCCCAGCATTTT. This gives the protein CASSSAPRAGNQPQHF.

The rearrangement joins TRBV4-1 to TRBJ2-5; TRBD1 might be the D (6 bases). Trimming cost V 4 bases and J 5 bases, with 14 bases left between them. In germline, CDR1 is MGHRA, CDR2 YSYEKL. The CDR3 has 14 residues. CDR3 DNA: TGCGCCAGCAGCCGACCGGACAGAGGGGAGACCCAGTACTTC. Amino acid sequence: CASSRPDRGETQYF.

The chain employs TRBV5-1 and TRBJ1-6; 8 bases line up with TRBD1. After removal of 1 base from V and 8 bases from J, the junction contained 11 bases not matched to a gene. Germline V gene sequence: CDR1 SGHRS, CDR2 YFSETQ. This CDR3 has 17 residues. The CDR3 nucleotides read TGCGCCAGCAGCTTGCCGAGACAGGGGCTAGGTGATTCACCCCTCCACTTT. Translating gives CASSLPRQGLGDSPLHF.

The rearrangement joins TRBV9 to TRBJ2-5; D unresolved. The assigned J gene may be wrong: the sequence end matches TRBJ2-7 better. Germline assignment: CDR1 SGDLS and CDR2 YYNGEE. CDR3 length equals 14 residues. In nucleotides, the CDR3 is TGTGCCAGCAGCCCTTCCGCCGCCTTCTACGAGCAGTACTTC. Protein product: CASSPSAAFYEQYF.

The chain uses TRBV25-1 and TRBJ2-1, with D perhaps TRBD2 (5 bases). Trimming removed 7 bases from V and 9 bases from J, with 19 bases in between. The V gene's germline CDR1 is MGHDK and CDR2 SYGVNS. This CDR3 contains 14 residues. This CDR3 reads CASTGFFADGEQFF. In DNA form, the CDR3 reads TGTGCCAGCACGGGATTTTTCGCTGACGGTGAGCAGTTCTTC.

CDR3 nucleotides: TGCGCCAGCAGCCCAGGGGGCGCGGAGGGGGGCTATGGCTACACCTTC. Its translation is CASSPGGAEGGYGYTF. The chain carries TRBV5-1 and TRBJ1-2; 8 bases map to TRBD1. V lost 4 bases to trimming and J lost 4 bases; unmatched junction nucleotides: 12. Germline values: CDR1 SGHRS, CDR2 YFSETQ. The CDR3 length is 16 residues.

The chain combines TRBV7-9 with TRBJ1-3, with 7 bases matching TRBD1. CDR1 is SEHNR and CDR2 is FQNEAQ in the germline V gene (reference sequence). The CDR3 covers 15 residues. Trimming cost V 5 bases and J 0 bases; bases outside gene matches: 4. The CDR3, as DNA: TGTGCCAGCAGCGAAGGGGACAGCTCTGGAAACACCATATATTTT. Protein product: CASSEGDSSGNTIYF.

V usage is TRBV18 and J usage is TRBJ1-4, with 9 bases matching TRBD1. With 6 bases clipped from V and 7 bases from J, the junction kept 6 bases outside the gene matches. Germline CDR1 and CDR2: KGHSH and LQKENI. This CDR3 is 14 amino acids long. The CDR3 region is CASSPLGQGEKLFF. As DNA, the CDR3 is TGTGCCAGCTCTCCCCTGGGACAGGGTGAAAAACTGTTTTTT.

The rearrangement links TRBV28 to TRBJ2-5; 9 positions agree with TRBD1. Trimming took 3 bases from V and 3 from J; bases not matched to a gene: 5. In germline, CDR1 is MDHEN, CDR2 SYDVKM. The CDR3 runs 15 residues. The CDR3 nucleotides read TGTGCCAGCAGTTTGTACAGGGGGCGCGAAGAGACCCAGTACTTC. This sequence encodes CASSLYRGREETQYF.

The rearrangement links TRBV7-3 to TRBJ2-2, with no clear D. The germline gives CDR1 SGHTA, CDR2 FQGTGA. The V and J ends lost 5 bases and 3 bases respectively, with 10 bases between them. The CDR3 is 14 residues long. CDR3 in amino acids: CASSPRSDTGELFF. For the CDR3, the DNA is TGTGCCAGCAGCCCGCGATCCGACACCGGGGAGCTGTTTTTT.

The CDR3 protein is CASRNRFYGYTF. CDR3 bases: TGTGCCAGCAGAAACAGGTTCTATGGCTACACCTTC. This chain links TRBV6-1 with TRBJ1-2; TRBD1 is a possible D gene (5 bases). The CDR3 spans 12 residues. V was shortened by 6 bases and J by 4 bases, with 9 bases between the two germline ends. Germline CDR1 reads MNHNS; CDR2 reads SASEGT.

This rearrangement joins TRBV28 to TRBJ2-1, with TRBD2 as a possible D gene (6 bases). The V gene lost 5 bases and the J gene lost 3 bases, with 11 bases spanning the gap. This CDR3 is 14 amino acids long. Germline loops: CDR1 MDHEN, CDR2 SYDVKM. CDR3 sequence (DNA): TGTGCCAGCAGTCCCGGGGGAGTCTACAATGAGCAGTTCTTC. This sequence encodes CASSPGGVYNEQFF.

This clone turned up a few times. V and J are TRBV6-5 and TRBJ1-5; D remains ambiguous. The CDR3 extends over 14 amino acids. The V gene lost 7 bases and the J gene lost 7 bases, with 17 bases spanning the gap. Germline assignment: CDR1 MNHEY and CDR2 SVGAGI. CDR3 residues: CASIREGWSQPQHF. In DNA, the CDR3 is TGTGCCAGCATTCGGGAGGGTTGGAGCCAGCCCCAGCATTTT.

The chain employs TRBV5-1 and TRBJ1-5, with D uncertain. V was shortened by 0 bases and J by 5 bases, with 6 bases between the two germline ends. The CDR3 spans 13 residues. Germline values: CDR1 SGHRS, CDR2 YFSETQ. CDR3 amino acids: CASSLGEDQPQHF. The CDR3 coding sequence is TGCGCCAGCAGCTTGGGGGAGGATCAGCCCCAGCATTTT.

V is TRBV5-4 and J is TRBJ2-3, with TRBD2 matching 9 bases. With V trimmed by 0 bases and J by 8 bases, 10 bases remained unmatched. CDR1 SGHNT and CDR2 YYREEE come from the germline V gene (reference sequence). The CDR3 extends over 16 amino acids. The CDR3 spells CASSLDSAGGPGTQYF. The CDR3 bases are TGTGCCAGCAGCTTGGATAGTGCGGGGGGGCCCGGTACGCAGTATTTT.

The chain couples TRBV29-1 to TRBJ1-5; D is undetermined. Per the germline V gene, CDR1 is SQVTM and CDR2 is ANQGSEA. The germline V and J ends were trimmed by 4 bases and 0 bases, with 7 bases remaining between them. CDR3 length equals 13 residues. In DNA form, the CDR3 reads TGCAGCGTTGCGGAGAATAGCAATCAGCCCCAGCATTTT. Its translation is CSVAENSNQPQHF. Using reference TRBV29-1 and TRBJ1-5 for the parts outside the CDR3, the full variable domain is SAVISQKPSRDICQRGTSLTIQCQVDSQVTMMFWYRQQPGQSLTLIATANQGSEATYESGFVIDKFPISRPNLTFSTLTVSNMSPEDSSIYLCSVAENSNQPQHFGDGTRLSIL.

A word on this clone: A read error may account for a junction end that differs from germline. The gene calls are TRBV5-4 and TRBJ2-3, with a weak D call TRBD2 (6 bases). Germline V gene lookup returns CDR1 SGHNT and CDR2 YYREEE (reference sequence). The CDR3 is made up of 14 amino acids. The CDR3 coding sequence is TGTGCCAGCAGGAATGCCGGGGAGGCAGATATGCAGTATTTT. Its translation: CASRNAGEADMQYF.

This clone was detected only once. The chain's CDR3 is CAVIPHAGTEAFF. CDR3 DNA sequence: TGTGCCGTAATACCCCATGCGGGCACTGAAGCTTTCTTT. The chain carries TRBV19 and TRBJ1-1; no clear D gene. The CDR3 extends over 13 amino acids. CDR1 and CDR2 from the germline V gene are LNHDA and SQIVND (reference sequence). V was trimmed by 11 bases and J by 4 bases, leaving 17 bases between them.

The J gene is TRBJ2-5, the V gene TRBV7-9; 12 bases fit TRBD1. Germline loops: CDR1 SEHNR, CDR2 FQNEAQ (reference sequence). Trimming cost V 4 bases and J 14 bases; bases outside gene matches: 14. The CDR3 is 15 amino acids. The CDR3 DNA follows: TGTGCCAGCAGCTCGGGGACAGGGGGCACGGTAGGGTTCTACTTC. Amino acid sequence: CASSSGTGGTVGFYF.